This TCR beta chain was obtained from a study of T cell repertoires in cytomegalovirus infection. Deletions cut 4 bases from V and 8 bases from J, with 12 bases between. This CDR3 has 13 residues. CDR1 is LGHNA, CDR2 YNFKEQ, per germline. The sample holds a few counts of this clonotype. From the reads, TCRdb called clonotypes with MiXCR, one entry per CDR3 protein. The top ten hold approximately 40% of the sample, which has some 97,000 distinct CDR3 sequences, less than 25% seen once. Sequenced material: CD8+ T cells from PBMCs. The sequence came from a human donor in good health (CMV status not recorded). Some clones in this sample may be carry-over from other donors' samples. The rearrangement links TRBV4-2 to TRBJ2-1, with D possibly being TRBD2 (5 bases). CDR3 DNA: TGTGCCAGCAGCCGACCACTAGAAGATGAGCAGTTCTTC. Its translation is CASSRPLEDEQFF.